The 31 T cell receptor beta chains below were found in one sample sequenced in a study of molecular identifiers for immune sequencing clone quantification. From the PCR reads, TCRdb called clonotypes with MiXCR, one entry per CDR3 protein. The sample lists some 97,000 distinct CDR3 sequences; about 35% were seen once. What was sequenced was naive CD8+ T cells from blood, with Jurkat cell RNA spiked in. The subset was: FACS-sorted CD8+CD4-CCR7+CD45RA+ naive T cells. These receptors came from a human donor in good health. Some libraries in this study had Jurkat cell RNA spiked in.

About this clonotype: One base away lies a much larger clone, so this may be a sequencing read error. This chain connects TRBV27 to TRBJ2-3; D is ambiguous. Germline V gene lookup returns CDR1 MNHEY and CDR2 SMNVEV (reference sequence). Trimming took off 1 base at V and 2 bases at J, with 4 bases between the two ends. There are 13 residues in the CDR3. CDR3 protein: CASSLFPTDTQYF. In nucleotides, the CDR3 is TGTGCCAGCAGTTTATTCCCCACAGATACGCAGTATTTT.

Comment on this clonotype: A much larger clonotype is one base distant, so this may be a read error. A read error is likely, as this CDR3 ends without the conserved phenylalanine or tryptophan. The gene calls are TRBV12-3 or TRBV12-4 and TRBJ2-3, with a possible D match to TRBD1 (7 bases). This CDR3 has 13 amino acids. Trimming took off 7 bases at V and 4 bases at J, with 12 bases between the two ends. The CDR3 loop is CASTGGSSDTQYI. CDR3 in DNA: TGTGCCAGCACAGGGGGGTCTTCAGATACGCAGTATATT.

On this clonotype: Its ends do not fully match the called genes, so a read error is possible. The gene calls are TRBV28 and TRBJ2-5; TRBD2 is a possible D gene (5 bases). The CDR3 extends over 16 amino acids. Germline CDR1 MDHEN, CDR2 SYDVKM. CDR3: CASSNRPWETQETRYF. Here the CDR3 DNA reads TGTGCCAGCAGTAATCGCCCCTGGGAGACCCAAGAGACCCGGTACTTC.

Points on this clonotype: The junction shows a germline mismatch at one end, possibly a read error. The V and J genes are TRBV29-1 and TRBJ2-6, with 10 positions matching TRBD2. This CDR3 has 18 amino acids. The germline gives CDR1 SQVTM, CDR2 ANQGSEA. The CDR3 loop reads CSVGAGGPRVSGTNVLTF. The DNA for the CDR3 is TGCAGCGTAGGAGCGGGAGGGCCTAGGGTCTCTGGGACCAACGTCCTGACTTTC.

The chain recombines TRBV20-1 with TRBJ2-1; a weak D match, TRBD2 (5 bases). Germline-derived CDR1 and CDR2 are DFQATT and SNEGSKA (reference sequence). This CDR3 region has 14 residues. The V end lost 3 bases, the J end lost 2 bases, and 11 bases lay between the germline ends. CDR3 loop: CSASPAETYNEQFF. In DNA form, the CDR3 reads TGCAGTGCTAGCCCAGCGGAGACCTACAATGAGCAGTTCTTC.

This clonotype was detected only a few times. V is TRBV9 and J is TRBJ2-5; 7 nucleotides agree with TRBD1. CDR1 and CDR2 (germline): SGDLS, YYNGEE. V trimming: 3 bases; J trimming: 2 bases; junction bases outside the gene matches: 13. This CDR3 contains 17 residues. As DNA, the CDR3 is TGTGCCAGCAGCGGAACAGGGGAACCATATGTACAAGAGACCCAGTACTTC. Translating it yields CASSGTGEPYVQETQYF.

The rearrangement links TRBV20-1 to TRBJ2-7; D ambiguous. V lost 6 bases to trimming and J lost 6 bases, with 24 bases between them. CDR1 is DFQATT and CDR2 is SNEGSKA in the germline V gene (reference sequence). CDR3 length: 15 residues. CDR3 protein: CSAPKGSYSPIEQYF. The DNA for the CDR3 is TGCAGTGCCCCCAAGGGCAGCTACTCTCCAATCGAGCAGTACTTC.

V usage is TRBV29-1 and J usage is TRBJ2-7; D is unresolved. Germline V gene lookup returns CDR1 SQVTM and CDR2 ANQGSEA. The CDR3 totals 12 residues. V shed 4 bases and J shed 7 bases, with 14 bases lying between them. The DNA of the CDR3 is TGCAGCGTTGTGAAGGGTATTGAAGAGCAGTACTTC. This translates into CSVVKGIEEQYF.

This clonotype was found once. One junction end disagrees with the germline gene, perhaps due to a read error. This chain uses TRBV28 with TRBJ2-7; no definite D call. Looked up from germline, CDR1 is MDHEN and CDR2 is SYDVKM. The CDR3 sequence is 12 residues long. CDR3 sequence: CVSSFGSYEQYF. In nucleotides, the CDR3 is TGTGTCAGCAGTTTCGGCAGCTACGAGCAGTACTTC.

The chain combines TRBV6-2 or TRBV6-3 with TRBJ2-2, with a weak D call TRBD1 (6 bases). Per the germline V gene, CDR1 is MNHEY and CDR2 is SVGEGT. The CDR3 loop spans 17 amino acids. Trimming took off 3 bases at V and 0 bases at J, with 14 bases between the two ends. CDR3 sequence reads: CASSYNPGTPNTGELFF. DNA for the CDR3: TGTGCCAGCAGTTATAATCCCGGGACACCGAACACCGGGGAGCTGTTTTTT.

V usage is TRBV21-1 and J usage is TRBJ1-6. TRBV21-1 is described as a pseudogene. This CDR3 is built from 17 residues. The CDR3 nucleotides read TGTGCCAGCAGCAACTTGACACCGCCGAATGATAATTCACCCCTCCACTTT. Translation: CASSNLTPPNDNSPLHF.

This clonotype showed up many times. J is TRBJ2-1 and V is TRBV12-3 or TRBV12-4; 10 bases map to TRBD1. The CDR3 length is 14 residues. The junction had 7 bases not matched to a gene; V was cut back by 5 bases and J by 9 bases. The CDR3 region is CASSDRGLSFEQFF. The DNA for the CDR3 is TGTGCCAGCAGTGACAGGGGGCTTTCTTTTGAGCAGTTCTTC.

This clonotype was picked up many times. The V call is TRBV12-3 or TRBV12-4, the J call TRBJ2-7, with unresolved D. CDR3 length equals 13 residues. Between the trimmed V and J ends, which lost 2 bases and 1 base, there was a span of 6 bases. As DNA, the CDR3 is TGTGCCAGCAGTTTATCGAGTTCCTACGAGCAGTACTTC. Protein: CASSLSSSYEQYF.

In this sample, this clonotype turned up many times. This rearrangement joins TRBV28 to TRBJ2-3; 9 bases line up with TRBD2. Germline V CDR1 and CDR2: MDHEN, SYDVKM. Unmatched junction bases numbered 4, after V lost 5 bases and J lost 1 base. This CDR3 is 15 amino acids long. CDR3 bases: TGTGCCAGCAGTCATATAGCGGGAGGCACAGATACGCAGTATTTT. Encoded protein: CASSHIAGGTDTQYF.

With regard to this clonotype: This may stem from a read error, because a much larger clone lies one nucleotide away. This chain joins TRBV6-5 and TRBJ1-5; unclear D gene. The CDR3 has 13 residues. Germline lookup yields CDR1 MNHEY and CDR2 SVGAGI. The CDR3 here is CASSYSSNQPHHF. CDR3 bases: TGTGCCAGCAGTTACTCGAGCAATCAGCCCCATCATTTT.

The chain combines TRBV19 with TRBJ1-1; 7 bases map to TRBD1. V was pared by 2 bases and J by 4 bases, with 4 bases of the junction left unmatched. This CDR3 comprises 14 residues. Germline CDR1 is LNHDA and CDR2 is SQIVND (reference sequence). The chain's CDR3 is CASSIMGTATEAFF. The DNA for the CDR3 is TGTGCCAGTAGTATAATGGGGACAGCCACTGAAGCTTTCTTT.

This clonotype is a singleton in its sample. A read error may explain this, as a much larger clone is one base away. V is TRBV5-4 and J is TRBJ2-7; D not certain. The CDR3 covers 15 residues. Germline CDR1 and CDR2: SGHNT and YYREEE (reference sequence). Written as DNA, the CDR3 is TGTTCCAGCAGCTTGGTCGACGGTGTTCTGTACGAGCAGTACTTC. It specifies CSSSLVDGVLYEQYF.

This clonotype was picked up one time. At one boundary the junction diverges from the germline segment, which might be a read error. V gene TRBV3-1 combines with J gene TRBJ2-3; D is ambiguous. The CDR3 length is 16 residues. Germline V CDR1 and CDR2: LGHDT, YNNKEL (reference sequence). The CDR3 here is CASSPYCGCLTVTQYF. CDR3 nucleotides: TGTGCCAGCAGCCCCTATTGCGGATGCCTCACAGTTACGCAGTATTTT.

Worth noting for this clonotype: An end of the junction does not agree with germline; a read error may underlie this. The chain uses TRBV7-7 and TRBJ2-7; D perhaps matches TRBD1 (6 bases). Germline CDR1 is SSHAT and CDR2 is FNYEAQ (reference sequence). The CDR3 runs to 15 residues. CDR3 DNA sequence: TGTGCTAGCAGCTTAGCGAGAGGGGGTGCCAACGAGCAGTACTTC. Its protein product is CASSLARGGANEQYF.

Remarks on this clonotype: A much larger clonotype is one base distant, so this may be a read error. The V and J genes are TRBV6-2 or TRBV6-3 and TRBJ2-7, with 9 bases aligning to TRBD2. This CDR3 has 14 amino acids. Germline V gene sequence: CDR1 MNHEY, CDR2 SVGEGT. The ends lost 7 bases at V and 4 bases at J; junction bases unmatched: 8. For the CDR3, the DNA is TGTGCCAGCAACCTCCGACTAGCGGAGTACGAGCAGTACTTC. Its protein product is CASNLRLAEYEQYF.

V gene TRBV4-3 combines with J gene TRBJ1-2, with unresolved D. There are 15 residues in the CDR3. V was clipped by 1 base and J by 4 bases, with 13 bases between them. Germline values: CDR1 LGHNA, CDR2 YSLEER. The CDR3 sequence is CASSQGTRKAYGYTF. The CDR3 DNA reads TGCGCCAGCAGCCAAGGTACCCGAAAGGCCTATGGCTACACCTTC.

This clonotype was found many times. CDR3 loop: CASSAGVRISTDTQYF. DNA for the CDR3: TGTGCCAGCAGCGCAGGCGTTCGGATCAGCACAGATACGCAGTATTTT. The chain recombines TRBV7-2 with TRBJ2-3, with D hard to call. V was pared by 5 bases and J by 0 bases, with 15 bases between. In germline, CDR1 is SGHTA, CDR2 FQGNSA. This CDR3 has 16 amino acids. Looking up the rest from reference TRBV7-2 and TRBJ2-3 gives the full variable domain: GAGVSQSPSNKVTEKGKDVELRCDPISGHTALYWYRQSLGQGLEFLIYFQGNSAPDKSGLPSDRFSAERTGGSVSTLTIQRTQQEDSAVYLCASSAGVRISTDTQYFGPGTRLTVL.

This clonotype appeared many times. This chain connects TRBV3-1 to TRBJ2-1; D is unresolved. CDR1 and CDR2 (germline): LGHDT, YNNKEL (reference sequence). The CDR3 runs 13 residues. Deletions cut 10 bases from V and 0 bases from J, with 10 bases between. CDR3 nucleotide sequence: TGTGCCATTCGAGACTCCTCCTACAATGAGCAGTTCTTC. This encodes CAIRDSSYNEQFF.

This clonotype was recorded many times. This sequence joins TRBV4-3 and TRBJ2-7; 12 nucleotides line up with TRBD2. The CDR3 has 16 residues. The junction had 3 bases not matched to a gene; V was cut back by 0 bases and J by 3 bases. CDR1 is LGHNA and CDR2 is YSLEER in the germline V gene. This CDR3 reads CASSQELLAGGYEQYF. The CDR3 DNA is TGCGCCAGCAGCCAAGAGCTACTAGCGGGAGGCTACGAGCAGTACTTC.

As to this clonotype: A much larger clone differs from this one at a single base, so this may be a read error. The chain links TRBV28 to TRBJ2-7, with 7 bases aligning to TRBD2. Looked up from germline, CDR1 is MDHEN and CDR2 is SYDVKM. V dropped 6 bases and J dropped 2; count of bases not matched to a gene: 7. The CDR3 covers 14 residues. The CDR3 loop reads CASRSRLAPYEQYF. CDR3 DNA sequence: TGTGCCAGCAGATCTCGACTAGCCCCCTACGAGCAGTACTTC.

Remarks on this clonotype: The junction departs from germline at one end; a sequencing error may be responsible. J is TRBJ2-3 and V is TRBV4-2; D might be TRBD2 (5 bases). From germline, CDR1 is LGHNA and CDR2 YNFKEQ. The CDR3 runs 16 residues. The CDR3: CASSHDWRRPTETQYF. CDR3 bases: TGTGCCAGCAGCCATGACTGGAGGAGGCCCACAGAAACGCAGTATTTT.

The chain couples TRBV7-9 to TRBJ2-1; 7 bases fit TRBD1. From germline, CDR1 is SEHNR and CDR2 FQNEAQ (reference sequence). This CDR3 spans 15 amino acids. The J segment lost 0 bases and the V segment lost 5 bases, leaving 4 bases of the junction unmatched. CDR3 nucleotides: TGTGCCAGCAGCATGGGACAGAGCTCCTACAATGAGCAGTTCTTC. It encodes CASSMGQSSYNEQFF.

This clonotype was counted many times. The rearrangement uses TRBV23-1 and TRBJ2-5; the match to TRBD1 covers 9 bases. TRBV23-1 is an ORF, with its function uncertain. Trimming cost V 8 bases and J 4 bases; bases outside gene matches: 8. This CDR3 spans 14 amino acids. In DNA form, the CDR3 reads TGCGCCAGCCCTTCCGGGACAGGGATAGAGACCCAGTACTTC. It translates to CASPSGTGIETQYF.

A note on this clonotype: It may be a read error: a sequence one base away is much more abundant. This chain connects TRBV5-6 to TRBJ1-1; TRBD1 might be the D (6 bases). This CDR3 has 14 residues. Germline values: CDR1 SGHDT, CDR2 YYEEEE. V dropped 4 bases and J dropped 2 bases, with 12 bases sitting between them. The CDR3 reads CASSVGGGNTEAFF. The CDR3 bases are TGTGCCAGCAGCGTAGGGGGAGGCAACACTGAAGCTTTCTTT.

The chain couples TRBV4-3 to TRBJ2-1; D may be TRBD1 (5 bases). The CDR3 extends over 16 amino acids. From germline, CDR1 is LGHNA and CDR2 YSLEER. V lost 1 base, J lost 7 bases, and 17 bases lay in between. The chain's CDR3 is CASSQGQLSPDNEQFF. The CDR3 DNA reads TGCGCCAGCAGCCAAGGACAGCTCTCACCAGATAATGAGCAGTTCTTC.

The chain joins TRBV7-8 to TRBJ2-5; tentative D call: TRBD2 (5 bases). Trimming took 1 base from V and 1 from J, leaving 13 bases between them. The CDR3 contains 16 residues. In germline, CDR1 is SGHVS, CDR2 FQNEAQ. CDR3 nucleotides: TGTGCCAGCAGCTTAGACCCTAGCTTCCCCCAAGAGACCCAGTACTTC. Amino acids: CASSLDPSFPQETQYF.